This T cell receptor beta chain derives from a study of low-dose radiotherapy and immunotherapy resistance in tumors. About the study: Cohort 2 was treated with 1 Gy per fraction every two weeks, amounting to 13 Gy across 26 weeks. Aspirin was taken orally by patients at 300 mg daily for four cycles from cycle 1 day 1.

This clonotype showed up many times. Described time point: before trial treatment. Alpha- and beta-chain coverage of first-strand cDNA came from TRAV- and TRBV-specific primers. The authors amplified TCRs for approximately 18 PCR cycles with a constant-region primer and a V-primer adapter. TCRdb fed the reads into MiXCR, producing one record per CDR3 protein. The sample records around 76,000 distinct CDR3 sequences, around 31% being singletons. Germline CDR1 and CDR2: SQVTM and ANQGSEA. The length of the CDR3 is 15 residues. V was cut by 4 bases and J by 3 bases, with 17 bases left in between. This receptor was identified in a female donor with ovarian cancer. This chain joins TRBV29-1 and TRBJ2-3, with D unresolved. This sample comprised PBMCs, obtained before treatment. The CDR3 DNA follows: TGCAGCGTTGTCCCCCGACTGACCCAAACAGATACGCAGTATTTT. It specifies CSVVPRLTQTDTQYF.